The 4 T cell receptor beta chains below come from one sample, sequenced in a study of TIL therapy for anti-PD-1-resistant metastatic lung cancer. The immunoSEQ assay was v3. Sequencing used immunoSEQ multiplex PCR; TCRdb keeps in-frame clones, though not all of them. The table shows some 32,000 clones, with 74% occurring only once. The sample's time point: pre-treatment sample, taken before nivolumab and TIL therapy. The source was blood, collected at baseline. These receptors all stem from a woman between 30 and 80 years old with non-small cell lung cancer.

The V and J genes are TRBV4-1 and TRBJ2-7, with 9 bases identical to TRBD2. Unmatched junction bases numbered 13, after V lost 0 bases and J lost 7 bases. Germline V gene data show CDR1 as MGHRA and CDR2 as YSYEKL. This CDR3 region has 17 residues. The CDR3 region is CASSQESAGGPMREQYF. CDR3 in DNA: TGCGCCAGCAGCCAAGAAAGTGCGGGAGGGCCAATGAGGGAGCAGTACTTC.

DNA of the CDR3: TGTGCCAGCAGCGAACAGGGTCTTGCAGATACGCAGTATTTT. Protein sequence: CASSEQGLADTQYF. The chain recombines TRBV7-2 with TRBJ2-3, with D perhaps TRBD1 (6 bases). The CDR3 sequence is 14 residues long. Germline assignment: CDR1 SGHTA and CDR2 FQGNSA. The V end was cut by 5 bases, the J end by 4 bases, with 13 bases between.

This chain connects TRBV9 to TRBJ2-3; TRBD2 is a possible D gene (5 bases). The germline V and J ends were trimmed by 4 bases and 2 bases, with 11 bases remaining between them. This CDR3 contains 14 residues. In germline, CDR1 is SGDLS, CDR2 YYNGEE. CDR3 DNA: TGTGCCAGCAGCCAAGCGGAGGTCACAGATACGCAGTATTTT. Protein product: CASSQAEVTDTQYF.

V gene TRBV20-1 combines with J gene TRBJ1-1; D might be TRBD1 (5 bases). The CDR3 loop spans 11 amino acids. CDR1 is DFQATT and CDR2 is SNEGSKA in the germline V gene (reference sequence). V gave up 4 bases and J gave up 11 bases, with 14 bases separating them. DNA of the CDR3: TGCAGTGCTAATTGGGCAGGGAGGGCTTTCTTT. Protein: CSANWAGRAFF.